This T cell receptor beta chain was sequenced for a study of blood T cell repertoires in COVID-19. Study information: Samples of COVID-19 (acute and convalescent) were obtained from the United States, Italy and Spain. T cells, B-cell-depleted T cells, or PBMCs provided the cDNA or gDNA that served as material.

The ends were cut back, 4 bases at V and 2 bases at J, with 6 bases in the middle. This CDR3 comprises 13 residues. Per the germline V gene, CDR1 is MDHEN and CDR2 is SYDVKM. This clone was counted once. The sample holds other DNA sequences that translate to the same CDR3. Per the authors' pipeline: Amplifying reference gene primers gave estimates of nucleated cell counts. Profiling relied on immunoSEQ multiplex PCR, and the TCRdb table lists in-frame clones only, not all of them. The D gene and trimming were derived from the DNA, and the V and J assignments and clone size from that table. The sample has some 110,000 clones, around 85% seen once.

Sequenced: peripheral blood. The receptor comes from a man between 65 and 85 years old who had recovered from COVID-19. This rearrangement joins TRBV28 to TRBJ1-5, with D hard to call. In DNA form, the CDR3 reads TGTGCCAGCAGTTGGGGAGGCAATCAGCCCCAGCATTTT. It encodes CASSWGGNQPQHF.